These T cell receptor beta chains were read from a single sample in a study of T cell responses to AZD1222 COVID-19 vaccine. Libraries were prepared by immunoSEQ multiplex PCR; TCRdb keeps only in-frame clonotypes and omits some of them. This table has approximately 60,000 clones, around 83% appearing once. The sequencing used peripheral blood, collected on day 0 of AZD1222 vaccination. These receptors came from an adult in good health. The CDR3 runs from the conserved cysteine through the conserved F or W. Fields, in order: D gene, V gene, J gene, clone size, CDR3 DNA, CDR3 protein. D genes are given only for firm matches. Rows may omit the clone size; those that give it use once, few, many or a size class.

>NA|TRBV6-5|TRBJ2-6|NA
TGTGCCAGCAGTCGGGACTCAGGGGCCAACGTCCTGACTTTC
CASSRDSGANVLTF
>NA|TRBV11-1|TRBJ2-7|NA
TGTGCCAGCAGCTTCGGCTCCCTGGGACACGAGCAGTACTTC
CASSFGSLGHEQYF
>NA|TRBV4-1|TRBJ1-5|NA
TGCGCCAGCAGCCAAGAAGCTCAACGGGGTCAGCCCCAGCATTTT
CASSQEAQRGQPQHF
>TRBD2|TRBV4-2|TRBJ2-1|NA
TGTGCCAGCAGCCAAGGAGGGCTTGCGGGGGGCTCCAGCTCCTACAATGAGCAGTTCTTC
CASSQGGLAGGSSSYNEQFF
>NA|TRBV6-5|TRBJ1-2|NA
TGTGCCAGCAGTTACTCGGAGCGGGGCTATGGCTACACCTTC
CASSYSERGYGYTF
>TRBD2|TRBV29-1|TRBJ2-1|NA
TGCAGCGTTGACCGGGGGGGCCCGGATGAGCAGTTCTTC
CSVDRGGPDEQFF
>NA|TRBV7-9|TRBJ2-3|once
TGTGCCAGCAGCTACCGGACAGGGAGGGTTCCAGATACGCAGTATTTT
CASSYRTGRVPDTQYF
>NA|TRBV6-5|TRBJ2-7|NA
TGTGCCAGCACCGCTGTCGCTGGCACCTTCTACGAGCAGTACTTC
CASTAVAGTFYEQYF
>TRBD1|TRBV18|TRBJ1-5|NA
TGTGCCAGCTCACCCGGGACAGGGGTATTTCGCAATCAGCCCCAGCATTTT
CASSPGTGVFRNQPQHF
>NA|TRBV5-1|TRBJ2-6|few
TGCGCCAGCAGCCACCTAGGTGGGGCCAACGTCCTGACTTTC
CASSHLGGANVLTF
>NA|TRBV11-2|TRBJ2-1|NA
TGTGCCAGCAGCTTAAACAGGGTCAATGAGCAGTTCTTC
CASSLNRVNEQFF
>NA|TRBV18|TRBJ2-3|NA
TGTGCCAGCTCTTTCACTCAGGTCGATACGCAGTATTTT
CASSFTQVDTQYF
>TRBD1|TRBV6-5|TRBJ1-5|NA
TGTGCCAGCAGCTTCGGGACAGCCAGCAATCAGCCCCAGCATTTT
CASSFGTASNQPQHF
>TRBD1|TRBV19|TRBJ1-5|NA
TGTGCCAGTAGCCCCGGGACAGGGAGCAATCAGCCCCAGCATTTT
CASSPGTGSNQPQHF
>TRBD1|TRBV24-1|TRBJ1-5|NA
TGTGCCACCAGTGACAGCCGGGACAGGGCCCATCAGCCCCAGCATTTT
CATSDSRDRAHQPQHF
>TRBD1|TRBV6-5|TRBJ1-6|NA
TGTGCCAGCAGACCCGACAGGGACTCACCCCTCCACTTT
CASRPDRDSPLHF
>NA|TRBV6-4|TRBJ2-7|NA
TGTGCCAGCAGTGAAGGAACAGGACCTGCCTACGAGCAGTACTTC
CASSEGTGPAYEQYF
>NA|TRBV6-5|TRBJ2-5|NA
TGTGCCAGCAGTTACGGAGGGACCCAAGAGACCCAGTACTTC
CASSYGGTQETQYF
>TRBD1|TRBV3-1/TRBV3-2|TRBJ2-2|NA
TGTGCCAGCAGCCGCTGGGACAGGGGCGGGGAGCTGTTTTTT
CASSRWDRGGELFF
>TRBD1|TRBV29-1|TRBJ1-2|NA
TGCAGCGTTGCAGACAGGGGGGATTTTGGCTACACCTTC
CSVADRGDFGYTF
>TRBD1|TRBV5-1|TRBJ1-5|NA
TGCGCCAGCAGCTTACAGGGGGGGCCCCAGCATTTT
CASSLQGGPQHF
>TRBD1|TRBV5-1|TRBJ1-6|once
TGCGCCAGCAGCAGCGCGACAGGGGTCAGGAATAATTCACCCCTCCACTTT
CASSSATGVRNNSPLHF
>TRBD1|TRBV25-1|TRBJ2-7|NA
TGTGCCAGCCGTGCAGGGGGTTCCCACGAGCAGTACTTC
CASRAGGSHEQYF
>NA|TRBV28|TRBJ1-2|NA
TGTGCCAGCAGTCCTAGTACGCGGGGCTACACCTTC
CASSPSTRGYTF
>NA|TRBV12-3/TRBV12-4|TRBJ2-3|few
TGTGCCAGCAGGCCGGGGACAGATACGCAGTATTTT
CASRPGTDTQYF
>NA|TRBV6-6|TRBJ1-5|NA
TGTGCCAGCAGTTATATCGGTCAGCCCCAGCATTTT
CASSYIGQPQHF
>NA|TRBV6-2/TRBV6-3|TRBJ2-7|NA
TGTGCCAGCAGTTTTTTCAGGCAACGGGGCAGCTCCTACGAGCAGTACTTC
CASSFFRQRGSSYEQYF
>NA|TRBV27|TRBJ1-5|NA
TGTGCCAGCAGTTTAACGGGTAGCAATCAGCCCCAGCATTTT
CASSLTGSNQPQHF
>NA|TRBV4-3|TRBJ1-1|NA
TGCGCCAGCAGCCACGACACATCTGAAACTGAAGCTTTCTTT
CASSHDTSETEAFF
>NA|TRBV2|TRBJ1-5|NA
TGTGCCAGCTCCCCAGCTTGGGCTTCGGTTGGGAATCAGCCCCAGCATTTT
CASSPAWASVGNQPQHF
>NA|TRBV12-3/TRBV12-4|TRBJ2-1|NA
TGTGCCGCAGGGTTGTCCTACAATGAGCAGTTCTTC
CAAGLSYNEQFF
>NA|TRBV6-5|TRBJ1-6|NA
TGTGCCAGCACCCTGGGGGCCTATAATTCACCCCTCCACTTT
CASTLGAYNSPLHF
>TRBD1|TRBV18|TRBJ1-5|NA
TGTGCCAGCTCACCACTATCGACAGGGGACAATCAGCCCCAGCATTTT
CASSPLSTGDNQPQHF
>NA|TRBV13|TRBJ1-1|once
TGTGCCAGCAGCCAACCTCCCACCAACCTTGAAGCTTTCTTT
CASSQPPTNLEAFF
>NA|TRBV12-3/TRBV12-4|TRBJ1-2|NA
TGTGCCAGCAGTTTGGAGAATGGCTACACCTTC
CASSLENGYTF
>TRBD1|TRBV6-6|TRBJ2-1|NA
TGTGCCAGCAGTTACCCCTCGGGACAGTACAATGAGCAGTTCTTC
CASSYPSGQYNEQFF
>NA|TRBV6-6|TRBJ1-1|NA
TGTGCCAGCTTTACTCAGGGACCTGAAGCTTTCTTT
CASFTQGPEAFF
>TRBD1|TRBV4-3|TRBJ1-4|NA
TGCGCCAGCAGCCAAGATCTTCGGTCAGGGGGGGAAAAACTGTTTTTT
CASSQDLRSGGEKLFF
>NA|TRBV4-2|TRBJ2-7|NA
TGTGCCAGCAGCCCCGGGGTTGATGAGCAGTACTTC
CASSPGVDEQYF
>TRBD1|TRBV7-9|TRBJ2-7|NA
TGTGCCAGCAGCAGCACCGGGACAGGGGTCCACGAGCAGTACTTC
CASSSTGTGVHEQYF
>TRBD1|TRBV7-6|TRBJ2-7|NA
TGTGCCAGCAGCTTAGCCGACGGGGACAGGGAAAGGAGCGAGCAGTACTTC
CASSLADGDRERSEQYF
>TRBD1|TRBV7-2|TRBJ1-1|NA
TGTGCCAGCAGCCCACCAGACAGGGCTGAAGCTTTCTTT
CASSPPDRAEAFF
>NA|TRBV1|TRBJ2-3|NA
TGCACCAGCAGCCCGCGGACTAGCGGACGCACAGATACGCAGTATTTT
CTSSPRTSGRTDTQYF
>NA|TRBV19|TRBJ2-7|NA
TGTGCCAGTACCCTGACAGGGAGGTCGGACGAGCAGTACTTC
CASTLTGRSDEQYF
>NA|TRBV4-2|TRBJ1-1|NA
TGTGCCAGCAGCCAAGATTTTTCGGCAGGACGGGCTTTCTTT
CASSQDFSAGRAFF
>TRBD1|TRBV5-8|TRBJ1-1|NA
TGTGCCAGCAGCTTACAGGGGTACATGAACACTGAAGCTTTCTTT
CASSLQGYMNTEAFF
>NA|TRBV4-2|TRBJ1-2|NA
TGTGCCAGCAGACAGAACAGGGATGGCTACACCTTC
CASRQNRDGYTF
>TRBD1|TRBV18|TRBJ2-7|NA
TGTGCCAGCTCACCGGGACAGGGGAGCTCCTACGAGCAGTACTTC
CASSPGQGSSYEQYF
>TRBD2|TRBV2|TRBJ2-5|NA
TGTGCCAGCAATAGCGGGGGATCGGAAGAGACCCAGTACTTC
CASNSGGSEETQYF
>TRBD1|TRBV7-9|TRBJ2-1|NA
TGTGCCAGCAGCTCCCACAGGGGGCAGAATGAGCAGTTCTTC
CASSSHRGQNEQFF
>NA|TRBV3-1/TRBV3-2|TRBJ1-1|few
TGTGCCAGCAGCCAAGATAAAGGGGCTAGCACTGAAGCTTTCTTT
CASSQDKGASTEAFF
>NA|TRBV25-1|TRBJ1-4|once
TGTGCCAGCAGTGAATCTCTTACAGGGCTTTGGGAAAAACTGTTTTTT
CASSESLTGLWEKLFF
>NA|TRBV6-7|TRBJ1-1|NA
TGTGGGCGGGCGAACACTGAAGCTTTCTTT
CGRANTEAFF
>TRBD2|TRBV10-1|TRBJ2-1|once
TGCGCCAGCAGCGGGACTAGCGGGGACAATGAGCAGTTCTTC
CASSGTSGDNEQFF